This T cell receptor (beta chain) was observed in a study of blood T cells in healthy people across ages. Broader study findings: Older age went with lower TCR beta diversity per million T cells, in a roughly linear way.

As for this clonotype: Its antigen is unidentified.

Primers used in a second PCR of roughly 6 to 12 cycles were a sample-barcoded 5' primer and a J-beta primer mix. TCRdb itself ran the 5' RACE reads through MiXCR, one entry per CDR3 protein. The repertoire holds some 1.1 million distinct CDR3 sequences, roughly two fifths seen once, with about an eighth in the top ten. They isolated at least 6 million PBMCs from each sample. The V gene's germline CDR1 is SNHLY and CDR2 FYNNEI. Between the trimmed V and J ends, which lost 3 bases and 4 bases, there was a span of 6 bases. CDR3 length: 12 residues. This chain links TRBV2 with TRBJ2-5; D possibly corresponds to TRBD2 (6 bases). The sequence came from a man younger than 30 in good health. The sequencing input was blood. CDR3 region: CASSEEGETQYF. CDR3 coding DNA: TGTGCCAGCAGTGAGGAGGGAGAGACCCAGTACTTC.